These 12 T cell receptor beta chains share one sample of origin, sequenced in a study of OX40 agonist ivuxolimab in advanced cancers. The repertoire was sequenced with immunoSEQ multiplex PCR; TCRdb's copy has only in-frame clones and lacks some. The top ten clones hold approximately 4.3% of a sample with 50,000 or so clones, less than 90% of them seen once. The source was CD4+ or CD8+ T cells sorted from blood, collected in a trial of the OX40 agonist ivuxolimab. All receptors derive from an adult with an advanced solid tumor such as melanoma, head and neck, liver or kidney cancer.

This chain joins TRBV19 and TRBJ2-3, with D tentatively TRBD2 (5 bases). This CDR3 has 17 residues. Trimming removed 4 bases at V and 6 bases at J, with 23 bases between. From germline, CDR1 is LNHDA and CDR2 SQIVND (reference sequence). CDR3 region: CASSTPRGLAGDDTQYF. The CDR3 DNA follows: TGTGCCAGTAGTACCCCACGAGGGCTAGCAGGAGATGATACGCAGTATTTT.

The chain combines TRBV13 with TRBJ2-7; D assignment may be TRBD1 or TRBD2 (5 bases each). CDR3 length: 14 amino acids. The ends were cut back, 4 bases at V and 7 bases at J, with 17 bases in the middle. CDR1 is PRHDT, CDR2 FYEKMQ, per germline (reference sequence). This CDR3 reads CASSSPGTGREQYF. The CDR3 DNA sequence: TGTGCCAGCAGCTCCCCCGGGACCGGAAGGGAGCAGTACTTC.

The genes are TRBV28 and TRBJ2-2; 11 bases are a match to TRBD2. Unmatched junction bases numbered 4, after V lost 1 base and J lost 6 bases. Germline CDR1 MDHEN, CDR2 SYDVKM. CDR3 size: 16 residues. The CDR3 nucleotides are TGTGCCAGCAGTTTATTAGCTAGCGGGAGGTCCGGGGAGCTGTTTTTT. It yields the protein CASSLLASGRSGELFF.

By share, this clone counts as medium-sized (0.01 to 0.1%). This sequence joins TRBV11-1 and TRBJ2-1; TRBD1 agrees at 7 bases. CDR1 is SGHAT, CDR2 FQDESV, per germline (reference sequence). The CDR3 totals 13 residues. V lost 3 bases, J lost 4 bases, and 0 bases stayed unmatched. The chain's CDR3 is CASSLGQYNEQFF. As DNA, the CDR3 is TGTGCCAGCAGCTTGGGACAGTACAATGAGCAGTTCTTC.

On this clone itself: Other DNA sequences in the same sample also yield this CDR3. V gene TRBV7-9 combines with J gene TRBJ1-1; the match to TRBD1 covers 7 bases. The CDR3 contains 12 residues. The trim removed 4 bases at V and 4 bases at J, leaving 0 bases unmatched. The germline V gene encodes CDR1 SEHNR and CDR2 FQNEAQ (reference sequence). CDR3 DNA sequence: TGTGCCAGCAGCTGGACAGGCACTGAAGCTTTCTTT. Protein product: CASSWTGTEAFF.

The genes are TRBV2 and TRBJ1-2; 8 bases line up with TRBD1. J gave up 4 bases and V 7 bases, and 5 bases lay outside the gene matches. This CDR3 spans 13 amino acids. Germline lookup yields CDR1 SNHLY and CDR2 FYNNEI. CDR3 loop: CASTQGGFYGYTF. DNA for the CDR3: TGTGCCAGCACACAGGGGGGGTTCTATGGCTACACCTTC.

Comments on this clone: At one boundary the junction diverges from the germline segment, which might be a read error. This chain uses TRBV28 with TRBJ2-5; D possibly matches TRBD1 or TRBD2 (5 bases each). This CDR3 has 15 residues. Germline CDR1 reads MDHEN; CDR2 reads SYDVKM. The CDR3 region has the DNA TGTGCCACCAGTTCCCGACAAGGGGACCTGGGTGAGCAGTACTTC. This encodes CATSSRQGDLGEQYF. Drawing the rest from reference TRBV28 and TRBJ2-5, the complete variable domain is DVKVTQSSRYLVKRTGEKVFLECVQDMDHENMFWYRQDPGLGLRLIYFSYDVKMKEKGDIPEGYSVSREKKERFSLILESASTNQTSMYLCATSSRQGDLGEQYFGPGTRLLVL.

The table lists this clone with a few counts. V is TRBV9 and J is TRBJ1-1, with 9 positions matching TRBD1. V lost 2 bases and J lost 3; bases outside the gene matches: 5. CDR3 length: 15 residues. The germline V gene encodes CDR1 SGDLS and CDR2 YYNGEE. CDR3 region: CASSVLDRGHTEAFF. For the CDR3, the DNA is TGTGCCAGCAGCGTCTTGGACAGGGGCCACACTGAAGCTTTCTTT.

The chain couples TRBV2 to TRBJ2-7, with TRBD2 identical over 15 bases. Germline V gene data show CDR1 as SNHLY and CDR2 as FYNNEI. After removal of 1 base from V and 3 bases from J, the junction contained 1 base not matched to a gene. The CDR3 runs to 16 residues. In DNA form, the CDR3 reads TGTGCCAGCAGTGAAGGGACTAGCGGGGGGGGCTACGAGCAGTACTTC. The encoded protein is CASSEGTSGGGYEQYF.

This clone has more than one count but fewer than ten. V is TRBV2 and J is TRBJ1-2; no definite D call. The CDR3 length is 11 residues. V was clipped by 6 bases and J by 3 bases, with 5 bases between them. CDR1 is SNHLY, CDR2 FYNNEI, per germline. The CDR3 region has the DNA TGTGCCAGCAGACGGGACTATGGCTACACCTTC. Translating gives CASRRDYGYTF.

V is TRBV4-1 and J is TRBJ1-1; 8 nucleotides line up with TRBD1. V lost 3 bases to trimming and J lost 6 bases; unmatched junction nucleotides: 3. The CDR3 is 13 residues long. The germline gives CDR1 MGHRA, CDR2 YSYEKL. CDR3 coding DNA: TGCGCCAGCAGCCAGACAGGGGAGGCTGAAGCTTTCTTT. Translating it yields CASSQTGEAEAFF.

This clone was seen a handful of times. The chain combines TRBV9 with TRBJ2-4; a possible D gene is TRBD2 (6 bases). Germline CDR1 is SGDLS and CDR2 is YYNGEE. This CDR3 has 19 amino acids. Trimming shortened V by 6 bases and J by 6 bases, and 31 bases separated the two germline ends. The CDR3 loop is CASTLPARASESVGNIQYF. In DNA form, the CDR3 reads TGTGCCAGCACCTTACCCGCCCGGGCTAGCGAGTCAGTGGGAAACATTCAGTACTTC. The full variable domain, with the rest looked up from reference TRBV9 and TRBJ2-4, is DSGVTQTPKHLITATGQRVTLRCSPRSGDLSVYWYQQSLDQGLQFLIQYYNGEERAKGNILERFSAQQFPDLHSELNLSSLELGDSALYFCASTLPARASESVGNIQYFGAGTRLSVL.